What follows are 17 T cell receptor beta chains derived from one specimen sequenced in a study of CD8 T cells in ankylosing spondylitis. Study-wide results and caveats: Characteristic of ankylosing spondylitis blood, it appeared, was a TCR beta motif comprising eight highly homologous variants.

TCRdb re-derived calls from the 5' RACE reads in MiXCR, one entry per CDR3 protein. The sample holds about 540,000 distinct CDR3 sequences, over 9.5% seen once. Antigens for these TCRs are unknown. Material for sequencing was blood, either unsorted or a sorted T cell fraction (not recorded which). The receptors here all came from a male donor with ankylosing spondylitis.

The genes are TRBV29-1 and TRBJ2-7, with D tentatively TRBD2 (5 bases). Trimming took off 2 bases at V and 5 bases at J, with 16 bases between the two ends. This CDR3 has 14 residues. The germline gives CDR1 SQVTM, CDR2 ANQGSEA. CDR3 sequence (DNA): TGCAGCGTTGAAACCCTCACGGGAATCCACGAGCAGTACTTC. Residues: CSVETLTGIHEQYF.

In this sample, this clonotype turned up a few times. This sequence joins TRBV20-1 and TRBJ1-2; 7 nucleotides align to TRBD1. CDR1 and CDR2 from the germline V gene are DFQATT and SNEGSKA (reference sequence). This CDR3 comprises 13 residues. With 7 bases clipped from V and 9 bases from J, the junction kept 14 bases outside the gene matches. This CDR3 is CSVPRGQADRYTF. In DNA, the CDR3 is TGCAGTGTCCCAAGAGGACAGGCGGACCGCTACACCTTC.

This clonotype was seen a few times. For the CDR3, the DNA is TGCGCCAGCAGCTTCGGACAGGGGAACATGAACACTGAAGCTTTCTTT. It is translated as CASSFGQGNMNTEAFF. The J gene is TRBJ1-1, the V gene TRBV5-1; 9 positions match TRBD1. The CDR3 is made up of 16 amino acids. With V trimmed by 2 bases and J by 0 bases, 5 bases remained unmatched. Germline values: CDR1 SGHRS, CDR2 YFSETQ.

The genes are TRBV3-1 and TRBJ1-6, with unresolved D. This CDR3 comprises 12 residues. The germline V gene encodes CDR1 LGHDT and CDR2 YNNKEL (reference sequence). V was trimmed by 0 bases and J by 10 bases, leaving 4 bases between them. This chain's CDR3 is CASSQDRSPLHF. DNA of the CDR3: TGTGCCAGCAGCCAAGATCGGTCACCCCTCCACTTT.

The chain uses TRBV5-1 and TRBJ2-5, with D perhaps TRBD1 or TRBD2 (5 bases each). Germline V gene sequence: CDR1 SGHRS, CDR2 YFSETQ. CDR3 size: 13 residues. Trimming shortened V by 4 bases and J by 3 bases, and 10 bases separated the two germline ends. The DNA of the CDR3 is TGCGCCAGCAGCGGGGGACCGGAAGAGACCCAGTACTTC. Translation: CASSGGPEETQYF.

This chain joins TRBV5-5 and TRBJ2-3; 10 nucleotides align to TRBD2. The J segment lost 5 bases and the V segment lost 6 bases, leaving 12 bases of the junction unmatched. This CDR3 contains 16 residues. Germline-derived CDR1 and CDR2 are SGHKS and YYEKEE (reference sequence). The CDR3 loop reads CASTIGASGSQDTQYF. The CDR3, as DNA: TGTGCCAGCACCATTGGGGCTAGCGGGAGCCAAGATACGCAGTATTTT.

This clonotype was observed at least ten times. The chain links TRBV24-1 to TRBJ2-2, with 8 bases fitting TRBD2. From germline, CDR1 is KGHDR and CDR2 SFDVKD. The CDR3 is 17 amino acids. Trimming cost V 2 bases and J 3 bases; bases outside gene matches: 7. CDR3 amino acids: CATSDSPRAGDTGELFF. The CDR3 DNA reads TGTGCCACCAGTGATTCCCCTCGAGCGGGAGACACCGGGGAGCTGTTTTTT.

The CDR3 DNA sequence: TGTGCCAGCAGCTTAGGCGGGAGTTCGCGAGAGACCCAGTACTTC. Its protein is CASSLGGSSRETQYF. The rearrangement uses TRBV11-2 and TRBJ2-5, with 7 bases that match TRBD2. V gave up 1 base and J gave up 4 bases; unmatched junction bases: 6. Germline loops: CDR1 SGHAT, CDR2 FQNNGV. This CDR3 contains 15 residues.

This clonotype was seen more than once but under ten times. The rearrangement links TRBV7-7 to TRBJ2-1; TRBD2 is a possible D gene (5 bases). The germline V and J ends were trimmed by 3 bases and 0 bases, with 9 bases remaining between them. CDR1 and CDR2 from the germline V gene are SSHAT and FNYEAQ (reference sequence). This CDR3 is built from 15 residues. CDR3 in DNA: TGTGCCAGCAGCTTTGGGGAGAGCTCCTACAATGAGCAGTTCTTC. It specifies CASSFGESSYNEQFF.

The CDR3 region has the DNA TGTGCCACCAGTTCCCCCAGGGTAAACTACAATGAGCAGTTCTTC. Translation: CATSSPRVNYNEQFF. This chain links TRBV24-1 with TRBJ2-1; maybe TRBD1 (5 bases). There are 15 residues in the CDR3. Germline V gene sequence: CDR1 KGHDR, CDR2 SFDVKD. Trimming left V 6 bases short and J 3 bases short, with 14 bases between.

This clonotype was recorded many times. The V gene is TRBV7-9, the J gene TRBJ2-7; 8 positions match TRBD2. Germline V CDR1 and CDR2: SEHNR, FQNEAQ (reference sequence). The V segment lost 5 bases and the J segment 6 bases; nucleotides outside the gene matches: 15. CDR3 length: 16 residues. The chain's CDR3 is CASSLWLAGSLREQYF. DNA of the CDR3: TGTGCCAGCAGCCTATGGCTAGCGGGCTCCCTTCGCGAGCAGTACTTC.

This clonotype was seen at least ten times. The J gene is TRBJ2-2, the V gene TRBV7-2; 7 positions match TRBD2. V lost 5 bases to trimming and J lost 7 bases; unmatched junction nucleotides: 7. The length of the CDR3 is 14 residues. CDR1 is SGHTA, CDR2 FQGNSA, per germline. CDR3 nucleotides: TGTGCCAGCAGCCGCCCACTAGCGTTCGGGGAGCTGTTTTTT. Translating it yields CASSRPLAFGELFF.

This chain uses TRBV20-1 with TRBJ2-5; D unclear. The CDR3 consists of 14 residues. V was pared by 3 bases and J by 5 bases, with 16 bases between. Looked up from germline, CDR1 is DFQATT and CDR2 is SNEGSKA (reference sequence). CDR3 nucleotides: TGCAGTGCTAGTCGGCTAGTATTGATGGAGACCCAGTACTTC. It codes for CSASRLVLMETQYF.

This clonotype was observed a few times. The chain combines TRBV20-1 with TRBJ1-1; D ambiguous. CDR3 size: 14 residues. V lost 0 bases to trimming and J lost 3 bases, with 11 bases between them. Looked up from germline, CDR1 is DFQATT and CDR2 is SNEGSKA (reference sequence). Here the CDR3 reads CSARDLGRDTEAFF. CDR3 DNA: TGCAGTGCTAGAGATCTGGGCCGGGACACTGAAGCTTTCTTT.

The chain joins TRBV3-1 to TRBJ2-1; TRBD1 matches 8 bases. The germline gives CDR1 LGHDT, CDR2 YNNKEL (reference sequence). The CDR3 has 18 residues. V was pared by 0 bases and J by 7 bases, with 14 bases of the junction left unmatched. The CDR3 is CASSQDWAGRTGQNEQFF. The CDR3 nucleotides read TGTGCCAGCAGCCAAGATTGGGCCGGGCGGACAGGGCAGAATGAGCAGTTCTTC.

J is TRBJ2-7 and V is TRBV29-1; the D is unclear. V was cut by 4 bases and J by 7 bases, with 17 bases left in between. The CDR3 sequence is 13 residues long. Germline V CDR1 and CDR2: SQVTM, ANQGSEA. The CDR3 protein is CSVALLQLGEQYF. CDR3 DNA: TGCAGCGTTGCCCTCCTCCAACTGGGGGAGCAGTACTTC.

In this sample, this clonotype turned up a few times. The chain links TRBV12-5 to TRBJ2-1, with TRBD1 as a possible D gene (6 bases). V gave up 1 base and J gave up 2 bases, with 6 bases separating them. The CDR3 spans 14 residues. The germline CDR1 and CDR2 sequences are LGHNT and FRNRAP. Here the CDR3 DNA reads TGTGCTAGTGGTTTGGGACAGGCCTACAATGAGCAGTTCTTC. Translating gives CASGLGQAYNEQFF. Supplemented by reference TRBV12-5 and TRBJ2-1, the full variable domain reads DARVTQTPRHKVTEMGQEVTMRCQPILGHNTVFWYRQTMMQGLELLAYFRNRAPLDDSGMPKDRFSAEMPDATLATLKIQPSEPRDSAVYFCASGLGQAYNEQFFGPGTRLTVL.